Listed below are T cell receptor beta chains from one sample, sequenced in a study of blood T cell repertoires in COVID-19. Some clones are missing from TCRdb's copy, which holds only in-frame ones; the method was immunoSEQ multiplex PCR. The sample has 70,000 to 85,000 clones; about 88% are singletons. Sequencing was performed on peripheral blood. These TCRs come from an older man with active or convalescent COVID-19. The CDR3 runs from the conserved cysteine through the conserved F or W. The D gene is left open where the match is weak. Rows give clone size only sometimes, using once, few, many, or a class for an expanded clone.

CSASVGRWDTEAFF,TGCAGTGCTAGTGTAGGCAGGTGGGACACTGAAGCTTTCTTT,.,TRBV20-1,TRBJ1-1,.
CASSISGEYEQYF,TGTGCCAGTAGTATATCGGGGGAATACGAGCAGTACTTC,.,TRBV19,TRBJ2-7,.
CASSLTLAGGYNEQFF,TGCGCCAGCAGCTTAACCTTAGCGGGGGGTTACAATGAGCAGTTCTTC,TRBD2,TRBV5-1,TRBJ2-1,.
CASKFGGSNQPQHF,TGTGCCAGCAAATTCGGCGGAAGCAATCAGCCCCAGCATTTT,.,TRBV6-5,TRBJ1-5,.
CAWSGSGYGYTF,TGTGCCTGGAGTGGGTCGGGATATGGCTACACCTTC,.,TRBV30,TRBJ1-2,once
CASSPGRRGSPLHF,TGTGCCAGTAGTCCCGGGAGAAGGGGTTCACCCCTCCACTTT,.,TRBV19,TRBJ1-6,.
CSVERGSSEAFF,TGCAGCGTTGAACGGGGATCCTCGGAAGCTTTCTTT,.,TRBV29-1,TRBJ1-1,.
CASSDRAGVPPDTQYF,TGTGCCAGCAGTGACCGTGCGGGAGTTCCCCCAGATACGCAGTATTTT,TRBD2,TRBV2,TRBJ2-3,.
CASGTSGTGNEQFF,TGTGCCAGCGGGACTAGCGGGACGGGTAATGAGCAGTTCTTC,TRBD2,TRBV7-3,TRBJ2-1,.
CSALTGFGELF,TGCAGTGCCTTAACAGGGTTTGGGGAGCTCTTT,.,TRBV20-1,TRBJ1-4,.
CASRYTGREGYTF,TGTGCCAGCAGATACACAGGGAGAGAAGGCTACACCTTC,.,TRBV2,TRBJ1-2,.
CASATTGTNQPQHF,TGTGCCAGTGCTACCACAGGTACTAATCAGCCCCAGCATTTT,.,TRBV19,TRBJ1-5,.
CASSSQGWGNQPQHF,TGTGCCAGCAGTTCACAGGGGTGGGGCAATCAGCCCCAGCATTTT,TRBD1,TRBV27,TRBJ1-5,.
CASSLGGQGSGELFF,TGTGCCAGCAGCTTAGGGGGACAGGGTTCCGGGGAGCTGTTTTTT,TRBD1,TRBV7-6,TRBJ2-2,once
CASSLTGGTQYF,TGTGCCAGCAGTTTAACAGGGGGGACCCAGTACTTC,TRBD1,TRBV28,TRBJ2-5,.
CASSSGNQPQHF,TGTGCCAGCAGTTCAGGCAATCAGCCCCAGCATTTT,.,TRBV28,TRBJ1-5,once
CASSAARLSGYGYTF,TGTGCCAGCAGTGCGGCAAGATTAAGTGGGTATGGCTACACCTTC,.,TRBV27,TRBJ1-2,.
CASSVMLAGSDTQYF,TGTGCCAGCAGCGTAATGTTAGCGGGGTCAGATACGCAGTATTTT,TRBD2,TRBV9,TRBJ2-3,.
CASSLQQGLGEQYF,TGTGCCAGCAGCCTCCAACAGGGTCTCGGCGAGCAGTACTTC,.,TRBV14,TRBJ2-7,.
CASSSLDRGTEAFF,TGTGCCAGCAGCTCCCTGGACAGGGGCACTGAAGCTTTCTTT,TRBD1,TRBV7-2,TRBJ1-1,.
CASSQGSPGERSGANVLTF,TGCGCCAGCAGCCAAGGAAGCCCGGGGGAGAGGTCTGGGGCCAACGTCCTGACTTTC,.,TRBV4-1,TRBJ2-6,.
CASSFSTGAAGNTIYF,TGCGCCAGCAGCTTTTCTACAGGGGCCGCCGGAAACACCATATATTTT,TRBD1,TRBV5-1,TRBJ1-3,once
CASRRTDNSNQPQHF,TGTGCCAGCCGCAGGACAGACAATAGCAATCAGCCCCAGCATTTT,.,TRBV2,TRBJ1-5,.
CASSASRTATLHF,TGTGCCAGCAGTGCGTCTAGGACAGCCACTCTACACTTT,.,TRBV6-4,TRBJ1-6,.
CAISPDREARTQYF,TGTGCCATCAGCCCGGACAGAGAGGCCCGGACCCAGTACTTC,.,TRBV10-3,TRBJ2-5,.